A single sample is the source of the 27 T cell receptor beta chains below, sequenced in a study of cytomegalovirus exposure and HLA in healthy donors (dated by TCRdb to 2016 to 2017). Preparation of the library involved the immunoSEQ multiplex PCR assay. A mixture of 60 forward primers for TCR Vbeta segments and 13 reverse primers for TCR Jbeta segments was used in the multiplex PCR. TCRdb limited this immuneACCESS table to in-frame rearrangements with V and J called. A share of clones is missing; checked studies link under half to unresolved V genes, and the rest is unexplained. The sample data list 200,000 to 250,000 clones, and about 70% of these were observed just once. The ten largest clones add up to around 3% of the sample. Sequences were obtained from PBMCs. These receptors all stem from a man aged 40-49 years in good health and CMV-seropositive.

The rearrangement uses TRBV5-5 and TRBJ2-5; D possibly corresponds to TRBD1 (6 bases). V gave up 3 bases and J gave up 7 bases, with 13 bases separating them. The CDR3 has 13 amino acids. Per germline, CDR1 SGHKS and CDR2 YYEKEE (reference sequence). CDR3 in DNA: TGTGCCAGCAGCTATAACAGGGATGGGACCCAGTACTTC. This codes for CASSYNRDGTQYF.

This chain uses TRBV5-6 with TRBJ1-5; 9 bases fit TRBD1. Looked up from germline, CDR1 is SGHDT and CDR2 is YYEEEE. This CDR3 spans 15 amino acids. J was trimmed by 5 bases and V by 3 bases; bases with no gene match: 6. The CDR3 region has the DNA TGTGCCAGCAGCTCCCAGGACAGGGGTGATCAGCCCCAGCATTTT. Protein sequence: CASSSQDRGDQPQHF.

The chain employs TRBV27 and TRBJ2-7; TRBD1 matches at 7 bases. There are 15 residues in the CDR3. Germline CDR1 reads MNHEY; CDR2 reads SMNVEV (reference sequence). Trimming at V came to 5 bases and at J to 3 bases, leaving 10 bases not matched to a gene. DNA for the CDR3: TGTGCCAGCAGTATCTTTCGACAGGGAGTCTACGAGCAGTACTTC. The encoded protein is CASSIFRQGVYEQYF.

This sequence joins TRBV15 and TRBJ2-4; a possible D gene is TRBD2 (7 bases). Between the trimmed V and J ends, which lost 5 bases and 0 bases, there was a span of 17 bases. The CDR3 spans 17 residues. Germline CDR1 and CDR2: LNHNV and YYDKDF (reference sequence). CDR3 DNA: TGTGCCACCAGCGGGGGTAGAGGGGGGGTAGCCAAAAACATTCAGTACTTC. It translates to CATSGGRGGVAKNIQYF.

This clone showed up just once. The chain links TRBV6-5 to TRBJ1-2; D may be TRBD1 (5 bases). Germline loops: CDR1 MNHEY, CDR2 SVGAGI. V shed 1 base and J shed 6 bases, with 15 bases lying between them. This CDR3 is 15 amino acids long. This chain's CDR3 is CASSYWADSLNGYTF. The CDR3 coding sequence is TGTGCCAGCAGTTACTGGGCAGACAGCCTTAATGGCTACACCTTC.

The rearrangement uses TRBV2 and TRBJ2-1; TRBD1 matches 8 bases. The CDR3 extends over 14 amino acids. Trimming removed 6 bases from V and 0 bases from J; junction bases left unmatched: 1. Germline CDR1 and CDR2: SNHLY and FYNNEI. Here the CDR3 DNA reads TGTGCCAGCAGAGGACAGGGCTCCTACAATGAGCAGTTCTTC. Amino acid sequence: CASRGQGSYNEQFF.

The CDR3 loop is CASSLDRGATNEKLFF. In nucleotides, the CDR3 is TGCGCCAGCAGCTTGGACAGGGGTGCAACTAATGAAAAACTGTTTTTT. This chain joins TRBV5-1 and TRBJ1-4; 7 positions agree with TRBD1. The CDR3 consists of 16 residues. Germline CDR1 and CDR2: SGHRS and YFSETQ. With 0 bases clipped from V and 0 bases from J, the junction kept 2 bases outside the gene matches.

The J gene is TRBJ2-5, the V gene TRBV2, with 9 bases aligning to TRBD2. The CDR3 totals 14 residues. V dropped 4 bases and J dropped 5; count of bases not matched to a gene: 5. Germline assignment: CDR1 SNHLY and CDR2 FYNNEI. CDR3 bases: TGTGCCAGCAGTGCTTTACTAGCGGGCGAGACCCAGTACTTC. This gives the protein CASSALLAGETQYF.

The chain couples TRBV7-7 to TRBJ1-3; D is unclear. Per germline, CDR1 SSHAT and CDR2 FNYEAQ (reference sequence). CDR3 size: 13 residues. Trimming left V 0 bases short and J 4 bases short, with 4 bases between. CDR3 protein: CASSLALGNTIYF. In nucleotides, the CDR3 is TGTGCCAGCAGCTTAGCCCTCGGAAACACCATATATTTT.

The rearrangement links TRBV6-1 to TRBJ1-2; weak D call: TRBD1 (6 bases). Germline CDR1 is MNHNS and CDR2 is SASEGT. This CDR3 contains 11 residues. V lost 6 bases to trimming and J lost 8 bases, with 10 bases between them. CDR3 sequence (DNA): TGTGCCAGCAGACAGGGAGTGGGCTACACCTTC. Its protein product is CASRQGVGYTF.

The chain joins TRBV11-3 to TRBJ1-1; D is possibly TRBD1 (6 bases). The CDR3 length is 13 residues. Germline V gene lookup returns CDR1 SGHNT and CDR2 YENEEA. Trimming shortened V by 4 bases and J by 10 bases, and 16 bases separated the two germline ends. CDR3 residues: CASSSGLGGRAFF. The CDR3 coding sequence is TGTGCCAGCAGCTCAGGGTTGGGGGGGCGAGCTTTCTTT. The variable domain in full, completed from reference TRBV11-3 and TRBJ1-1, reads EAGVVQSPRYKIIEKKQPVAFWCNPISGHNTLYWYLQNLGQGPELLIRYENEEAVDDSQLPKDRFSAERLKGVDSTLKIQPAELGDSAVYLCASSSGLGGRAFFGQGTRLTVV.

This clone appeared a few times. The rearrangement uses TRBV7-2 and TRBJ2-2; D possibly corresponds to TRBD1 (5 bases). V lost 6 bases, J lost 6 bases, and 14 bases lay in between. Per germline, CDR1 SGHTA and CDR2 FQGNSA. This CDR3 is built from 14 residues. The DNA for the CDR3 is TGTGCCAGCAGACCCCTAGGGGTTGCCGGGGAGCTGTTTTTT. This gives the protein CASRPLGVAGELFF.

The table lists this clone with a few counts. This rearrangement joins TRBV15 to TRBJ2-5; TRBD1 matches 11 bases. The V segment lost 0 bases and the J segment 5 bases; nucleotides outside the gene matches: 2. The CDR3 runs 15 residues. Germline lookup yields CDR1 LNHNV and CDR2 YYDKDF (reference sequence). The CDR3 DNA sequence: TGTGCCACCAGCAGAGAGGGACAGGGGGACGAGACCCAGTACTTC. It yields the protein CATSREGQGDETQYF.

This clone was counted between two and nine times. This chain joins TRBV7-9 and TRBJ1-4; 7 bases line up with TRBD1. CDR1 and CDR2 (germline): SEHNR, FQNEAQ (reference sequence). The CDR3 runs 15 residues. V lost 4 bases to trimming and J lost 5 bases; unmatched junction nucleotides: 7. CDR3 sequence: CASSSPTGSNEKLFF. Here the CDR3 DNA reads TGTGCCAGCAGCTCGCCGACAGGGTCAAATGAAAAACTGTTTTTT.

V usage is TRBV7-9 and J usage is TRBJ2-5; 8 nucleotides agree with TRBD2. J was trimmed by 5 bases and V by 0 bases; bases with no gene match: 2. The germline V gene encodes CDR1 SEHNR and CDR2 FQNEAQ (reference sequence). The CDR3 spans 14 residues. DNA for the CDR3: TGTGCCAGCAGCTTAGCGCCGGGAGGGGAGACCCAGTACTTC. Protein sequence: CASSLAPGGETQYF.

The chain carries TRBV10-3 and TRBJ2-7; 7 nucleotides align to TRBD1. Germline values: CDR1 ENHRY, CDR2 SYGVKD. The ends lost 3 bases at V and 12 bases at J; junction bases unmatched: 5. The CDR3 length is 11 residues. The CDR3 protein is CAISEDRVRYF. Written as DNA, the CDR3 is TGTGCCATCAGTGAAGACAGGGTGCGGTACTTC.

V and J are TRBV7-8 and TRBJ1-5; 7 positions agree with TRBD1. Germline lookup yields CDR1 SGHVS and CDR2 FQNEAQ. CDR3 size: 15 residues. V lost 4 bases, J lost 5 bases, and 8 bases stayed unmatched. The CDR3 is CASSSSTGVYQPQHF. The CDR3 DNA reads TGTGCCAGCAGCTCCTCTACAGGGGTGTATCAGCCCCAGCATTTT.

The chain employs TRBV7-8 and TRBJ1-1, with D perhaps TRBD1 (6 bases). With 5 bases removed from V and 3 bases from J, the gap between germline ends came to 16 bases. Germline values: CDR1 SGHVS, CDR2 FQNEAQ. The CDR3 extends over 15 amino acids. The CDR3 sequence is CASSEGGGVYTEAFF. CDR3 coding DNA: TGTGCCAGCAGCGAGGGGGGGGGCGTATACACTGAAGCTTTCTTT. Complete variable domain (other parts from reference TRBV7-8 and TRBJ1-1): GAGVSQSPRYKVAKRGQDVALRCDPISGHVSLFWYQQALGQGPEFLTYFQNEAQLDKSGLPSDRFFAERPEGSVSTLKIQRTQQEDSAVYLCASSEGGGVYTEAFFGQGTRLTVV.

V is TRBV7-2 and J is TRBJ2-2; 8 bases align to TRBD2. CDR3 size: 17 residues. After removal of 6 bases from V and 0 bases from J, the junction contained 9 bases not matched to a gene. Looked up from germline, CDR1 is SGHTA and CDR2 is FQGNSA. CDR3 loop: CASSPLAGGANTGELFF. CDR3 DNA: TGTGCCAGCAGTCCACTGGCGGGGGGCGCGAACACCGGGGAGCTGTTTTTT.

Here the CDR3 DNA reads TGTGCCAGTAGTATACGGGTAGCGGGGGGCTCTGGGGCCAACGTCCTGACTTTC. It is translated as CASSIRVAGGSGANVLTF. The rearrangement uses TRBV19 and TRBJ2-6; 10 bases agree with TRBD2. V was pared by 2 bases and J by 0 bases, with 4 bases of the junction left unmatched. The CDR3 extends over 18 amino acids. Per the germline V gene, CDR1 is LNHDA and CDR2 is SQIVND (reference sequence). Supplemented by reference TRBV19 and TRBJ2-6, the full variable domain reads DGGITQSPKYLFRKEGQNVTLSCEQNLNHDAMYWYRQDPGQGLRLIYYSQIVNDFQKGDIAEGYSVSREKKESFPLTVTSAQKNPTAFYLCASSIRVAGGSGANVLTFGAGSRLTVL.

The chain has TRBV6-5 and TRBJ1-1, with 7 bases identical to TRBD1. With V trimmed by 7 bases and J by 8 bases, 7 bases remained unmatched. The CDR3 totals 12 residues. Germline CDR1 reads MNHEY; CDR2 reads SVGAGI. CDR3 nucleotide sequence: TGTGCCAGCACCAGATGGGACAGCGAAGCTTTCTTT. Residues: CASTRWDSEAFF.

The chain couples TRBV19 to TRBJ2-7; 7 bases are shared with TRBD1. V dropped 3 bases and J dropped 4; count of bases not matched to a gene: 3. CDR1 is LNHDA and CDR2 is SQIVND in the germline V gene (reference sequence). This CDR3 comprises 13 residues. This CDR3 is CASSIDREYEQYF. The CDR3 bases are TGTGCCAGTAGTATTGACAGGGAGTACGAGCAGTACTTC.

The V and J genes are TRBV7-7 and TRBJ2-1; D might be TRBD1 (5 bases). CDR1 is SSHAT, CDR2 FNYEAQ, per germline (reference sequence). The CDR3 sequence is 17 residues long. Trimming took 6 bases from V and 5 from J, leaving 23 bases between them. The CDR3 region is CASSSLLQGPWNNEQFF. In nucleotides, the CDR3 is TGTGCCAGCAGTTCCTTACTCCAGGGTCCTTGGAACAATGAGCAGTTCTTC. The full variable domain, rest sourced from reference TRBV7-7 and TRBJ2-1, is GAGVSQSPRYKVTKRGQDVTLRCDPISSHATLYWYQQALGQGPEFLTYFNYEAQPDKSGLPSDRFSAERPEGSISTLTIQRTEQRDSAMYRCASSSLLQGPWNNEQFFGPGTRLTVL.

For this clone: The junction differs from germline at one of its ends, possibly a read error. The chain has TRBV5-1 and TRBJ1-4, with D perhaps matching TRBD1 (5 bases). CDR1 and CDR2 (germline): SGHRS, YFSETQ. The length of the CDR3 is 14 residues. The CDR3 sequence: CASGLGLSNEKLFF. In DNA, the CDR3 is TGCGCCAGCGGCTTGGGACTGAGTAATGAAAAACTGTTTTTT.

The gene calls are TRBV5-1 and TRBJ2-5; TRBD2 is a possible D gene (5 bases). Germline values: CDR1 SGHRS, CDR2 YFSETQ. V was pared by 4 bases and J by 4 bases, with 14 bases between. This CDR3 spans 14 amino acids. The CDR3 reads CASSLGPLAETQYF. The CDR3 region has the DNA TGCGCCAGCAGCCTAGGACCCCTAGCAGAGACCCAGTACTTC.

The chain is built from TRBV4-1 and TRBJ1-6, with 7 bases that match TRBD1. The germline V gene has CDR1 MGHRA and CDR2 YSYEKL. V was clipped by 0 bases and J by 5 bases; unmatched bases: 7. The CDR3 contains 17 residues. CDR3 amino acids: CASSQEPGQIHNSPLHF. The CDR3, as DNA: TGCGCCAGCAGCCAAGAGCCGGGACAGATACATAATTCACCCCTCCACTTT.

The chain carries TRBV19 and TRBJ2-7; 9 bases line up with TRBD1. V shed 4 bases, J shed 9 bases, and the junction held 10 bases outside the gene matches. The CDR3 spans 14 residues. CDR1 and CDR2 from the germline V gene are LNHDA and SQIVND (reference sequence). CDR3 residues: CASSTTGGGNWQYF. CDR3 DNA sequence: TGTGCCAGTAGTACTACAGGGGGCGGGAATTGGCAGTACTTC.